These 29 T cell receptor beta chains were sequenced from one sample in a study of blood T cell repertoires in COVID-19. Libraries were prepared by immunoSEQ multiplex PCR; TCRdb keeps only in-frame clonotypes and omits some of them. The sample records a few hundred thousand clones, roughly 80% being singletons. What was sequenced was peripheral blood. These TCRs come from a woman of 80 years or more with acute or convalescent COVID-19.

CDR3 nucleotides: TGTGCCAGCAATAAGGGAGGGTACACTGAAGCTTTCTTT. This translates into CASNKGGYTEAFF. V usage is TRBV11-2 and J usage is TRBJ1-1; no reliable D call. V was shortened by 7 bases and J by 3 bases, with 12 bases between the two germline ends. Per the germline V gene, CDR1 is SGHAT and CDR2 is FQNNGV. The CDR3 contains 13 residues. Full variable domain (missing parts from reference TRBV11-2 and TRBJ1-1): EAGVAQSPRYKIIEKRQSVAFWCNPISGHATLYWYQQILGQGPKLLIQFQNNGVVDDSQLPKDRFSAERLKGVDSTLKIQPAKLEDSAVYLCASNKGGYTEAFFGQGTRLTVV.

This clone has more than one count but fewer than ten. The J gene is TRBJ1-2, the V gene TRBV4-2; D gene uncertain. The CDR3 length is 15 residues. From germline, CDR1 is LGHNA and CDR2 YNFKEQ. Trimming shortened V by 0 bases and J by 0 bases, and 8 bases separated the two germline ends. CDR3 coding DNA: TGTGCCAGCAGCCAAGATACGGGAACTAACTATGGCTACACCTTC. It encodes CASSQDTGTNYGYTF.

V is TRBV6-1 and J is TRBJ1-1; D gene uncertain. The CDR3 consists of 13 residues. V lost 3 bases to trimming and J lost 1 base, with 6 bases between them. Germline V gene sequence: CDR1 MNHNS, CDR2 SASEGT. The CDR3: CASSDPGNTEAFF. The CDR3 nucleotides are TGTGCCAGCAGTGATCCGGGGAACACTGAAGCTTTCTTT.

CDR3 sequence reads: CASSQNYRLQPQHF. The CDR3 DNA reads as TGTGCCAGCAGCCAAAACTACAGGCTACAGCCCCAGCATTTT. The V gene is TRBV3-1 (or the pseudogene TRBV3-2), the J gene TRBJ1-5; tentatively, D is TRBD1 (5 bases). This CDR3 is built from 14 residues. Germline V gives CDR1 LGHDT, CDR2 YNNKEL (reference sequence). V was shortened by 2 bases and J by 7 bases, with 12 bases between the two germline ends.

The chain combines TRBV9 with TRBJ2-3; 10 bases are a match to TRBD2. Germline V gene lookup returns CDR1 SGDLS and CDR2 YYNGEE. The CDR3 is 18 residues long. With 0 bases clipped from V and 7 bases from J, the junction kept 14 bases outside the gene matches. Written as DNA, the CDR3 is TGTGCCAGCAGCGTAGGTTGGTCGGCTAGCGGGGGACCTTATACGCAGTATTTT. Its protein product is CASSVGWSASGGPYTQYF.

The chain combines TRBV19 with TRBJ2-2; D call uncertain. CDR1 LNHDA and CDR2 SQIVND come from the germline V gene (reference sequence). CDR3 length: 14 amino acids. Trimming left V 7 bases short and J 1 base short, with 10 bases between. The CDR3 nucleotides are TGTGCCAGTATTCCCCGACAGAACACCGGGGAGCTGTTTTTT. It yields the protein CASIPRQNTGELFF.

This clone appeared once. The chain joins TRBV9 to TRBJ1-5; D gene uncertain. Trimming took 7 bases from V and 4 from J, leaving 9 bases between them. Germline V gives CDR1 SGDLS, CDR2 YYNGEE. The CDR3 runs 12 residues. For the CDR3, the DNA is TGTGCCAGCGGGCAGCCTAATCAGCCCCAGCATTTT. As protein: CASGQPNQPQHF.

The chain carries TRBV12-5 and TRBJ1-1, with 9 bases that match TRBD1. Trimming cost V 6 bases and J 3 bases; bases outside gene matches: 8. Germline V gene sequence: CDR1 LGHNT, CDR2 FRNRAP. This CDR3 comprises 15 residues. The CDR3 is CASGGTGQGDTEAFF. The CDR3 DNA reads TGTGCTAGTGGGGGGACAGGGCAGGGAGACACTGAAGCTTTCTTT.

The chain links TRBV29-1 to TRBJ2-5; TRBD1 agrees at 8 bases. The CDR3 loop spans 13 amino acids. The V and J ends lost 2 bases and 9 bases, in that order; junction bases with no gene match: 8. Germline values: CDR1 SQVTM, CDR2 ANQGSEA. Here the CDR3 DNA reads TGCAGCGTTGAACCTGGACAGGGAAGGTCCCAGTACTTC. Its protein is CSVEPGQGRSQYF.

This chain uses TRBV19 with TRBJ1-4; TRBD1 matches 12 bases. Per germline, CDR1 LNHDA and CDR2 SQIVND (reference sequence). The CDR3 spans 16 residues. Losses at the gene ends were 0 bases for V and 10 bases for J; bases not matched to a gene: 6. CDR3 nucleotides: TGTGCCAGTAGTATAGATGCCGGGACAGGGGGCGGAAAACTGTTTTTT. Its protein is CASSIDAGTGGGKLFF.

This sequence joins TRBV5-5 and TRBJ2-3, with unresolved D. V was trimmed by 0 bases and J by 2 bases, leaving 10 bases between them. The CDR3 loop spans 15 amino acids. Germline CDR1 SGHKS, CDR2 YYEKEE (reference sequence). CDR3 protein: CASSLGLGDTDTQYF. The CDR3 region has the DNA TGTGCCAGCAGCTTGGGGCTAGGCGACACAGATACGCAGTATTTT.

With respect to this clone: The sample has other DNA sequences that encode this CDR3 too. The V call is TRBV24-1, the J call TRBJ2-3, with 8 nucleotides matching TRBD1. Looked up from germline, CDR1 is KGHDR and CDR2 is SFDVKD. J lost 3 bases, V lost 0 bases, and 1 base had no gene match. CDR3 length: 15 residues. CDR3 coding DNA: TGTGCCACCAGTGATTTGACAGGGGGGACAGATACGCAGTATTTT. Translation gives CATSDLTGGTDTQYF.

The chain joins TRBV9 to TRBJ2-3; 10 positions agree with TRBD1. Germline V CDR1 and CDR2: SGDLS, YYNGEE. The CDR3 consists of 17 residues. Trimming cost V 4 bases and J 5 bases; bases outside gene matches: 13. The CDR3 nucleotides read TGTGCCAGCAGCCTCAACCTCGGGACAGGGGTAAAAGATACGCAGTATTTT. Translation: CASSLNLGTGVKDTQYF.

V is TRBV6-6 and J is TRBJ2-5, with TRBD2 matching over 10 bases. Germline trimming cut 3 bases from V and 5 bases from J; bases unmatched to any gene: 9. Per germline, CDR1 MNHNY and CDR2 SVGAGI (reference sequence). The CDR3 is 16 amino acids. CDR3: CASSYPSGRAQETQYF. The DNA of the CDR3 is TGTGCCAGCAGTTATCCCAGCGGGAGGGCTCAGGAGACCCAGTACTTC.

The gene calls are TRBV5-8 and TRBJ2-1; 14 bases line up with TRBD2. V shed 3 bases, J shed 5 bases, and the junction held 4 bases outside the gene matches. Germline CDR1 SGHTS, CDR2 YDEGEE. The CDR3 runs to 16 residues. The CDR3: CASSWGLAGAHNEQFF. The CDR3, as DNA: TGTGCCAGCAGCTGGGGACTAGCGGGGGCTCACAATGAGCAGTTCTTC.

The CDR3 DNA is TGCGCCAGCACCCTAAGCGGGGGTGTCGATGAGCAGTTCTTC. Its translation is CASTLSGGVDEQFF. The gene calls are TRBV5-1 and TRBJ2-1; 8 positions match TRBD2. Germline values: CDR1 SGHRS, CDR2 YFSETQ. The CDR3 consists of 14 residues. Trimming at V came to 6 bases and at J to 8 bases, leaving 10 bases not matched to a gene.

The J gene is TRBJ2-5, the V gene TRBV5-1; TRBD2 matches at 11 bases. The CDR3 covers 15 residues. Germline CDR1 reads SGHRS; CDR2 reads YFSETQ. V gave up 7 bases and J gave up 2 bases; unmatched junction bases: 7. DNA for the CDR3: TGCGCCAGCTTCGGGACTAGCGGTCCTCAAGAGACCCAGTACTTC. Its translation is CASFGTSGPQETQYF.

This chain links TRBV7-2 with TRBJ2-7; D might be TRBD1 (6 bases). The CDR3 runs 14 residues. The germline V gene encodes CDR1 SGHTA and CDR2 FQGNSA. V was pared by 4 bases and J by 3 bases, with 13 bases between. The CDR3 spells CASSSVGAHYEQYF. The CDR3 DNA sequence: TGTGCCAGCAGCTCGGTGGGGGCCCACTACGAGCAGTACTTC.

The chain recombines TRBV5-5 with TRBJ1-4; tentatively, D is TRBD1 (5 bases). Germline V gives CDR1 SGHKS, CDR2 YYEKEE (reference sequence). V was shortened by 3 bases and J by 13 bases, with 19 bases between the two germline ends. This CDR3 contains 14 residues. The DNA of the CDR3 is TGTGCCAGCAGCTCCTGGGGCTTGGAAGTGGGACTGTTTTTT. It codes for CASSSWGLEVGLFF.

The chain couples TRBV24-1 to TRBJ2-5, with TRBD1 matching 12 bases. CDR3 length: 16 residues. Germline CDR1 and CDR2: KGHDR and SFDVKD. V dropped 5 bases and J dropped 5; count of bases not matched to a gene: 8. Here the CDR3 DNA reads TGTGCCACCAGTGGGGGGACAGGGGGCACGGAGGAGACCCAGTACTTC. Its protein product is CATSGGTGGTEETQYF.

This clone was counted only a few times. CDR3 sequence (DNA): TGTGCCAGCAGTCTTATTACGGCAGCGGGTCAGCCCCAGCATTTT. The encoded protein is CASSLITAAGQPQHF. The chain employs TRBV7-2 and TRBJ1-5; D call uncertain. V was pared by 6 bases and J by 6 bases, with 18 bases between. The CDR3 is 15 amino acids. The germline V gene encodes CDR1 SGHTA and CDR2 FQGNSA.

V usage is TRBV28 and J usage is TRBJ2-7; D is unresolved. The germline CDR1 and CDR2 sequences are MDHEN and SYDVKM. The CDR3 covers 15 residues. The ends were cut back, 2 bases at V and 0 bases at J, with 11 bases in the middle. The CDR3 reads CASSLGPSSSYEQYF. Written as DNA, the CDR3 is TGTGCCAGCAGTTTAGGGCCCAGCAGCTCCTACGAGCAGTACTTC. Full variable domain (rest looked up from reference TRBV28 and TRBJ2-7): DVKVTQSSRYLVKRTGEKVFLECVQDMDHENMFWYRQDPGLGLRLIYFSYDVKMKEKGDIPEGYSVSREKKERFSLILESASTNQTSMYLCASSLGPSSSYEQYFGPGTRLTVT.

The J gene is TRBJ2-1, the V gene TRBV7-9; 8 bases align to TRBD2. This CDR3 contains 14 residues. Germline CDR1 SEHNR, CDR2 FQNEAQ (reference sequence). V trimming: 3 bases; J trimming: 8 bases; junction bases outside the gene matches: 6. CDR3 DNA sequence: TGTGCCAGCAGCTTTTACGGGGGGGCCTATGAGCAGTTCTTC. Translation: CASSFYGGAYEQFF.

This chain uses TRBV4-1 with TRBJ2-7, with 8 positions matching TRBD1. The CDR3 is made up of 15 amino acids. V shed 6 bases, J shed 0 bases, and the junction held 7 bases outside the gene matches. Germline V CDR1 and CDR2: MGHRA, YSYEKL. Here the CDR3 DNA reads TGCGCCAGCAGTCAACAGGGGACAGGCTCCTACGAGCAGTACTTC. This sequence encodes CASSQQGTGSYEQYF.

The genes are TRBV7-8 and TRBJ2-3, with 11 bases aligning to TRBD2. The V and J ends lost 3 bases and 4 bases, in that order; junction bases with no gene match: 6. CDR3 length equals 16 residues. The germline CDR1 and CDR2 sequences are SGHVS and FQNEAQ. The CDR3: CASSLQLAGGADTQYF. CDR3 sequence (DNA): TGTGCCAGCAGCTTGCAGCTAGCGGGGGGCGCAGATACGCAGTATTTT.

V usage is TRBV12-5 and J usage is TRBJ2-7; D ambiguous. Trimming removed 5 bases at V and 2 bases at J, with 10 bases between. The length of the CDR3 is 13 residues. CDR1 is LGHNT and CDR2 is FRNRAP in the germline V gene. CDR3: CASGLGEAYEQYF. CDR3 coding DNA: TGTGCTAGTGGTCTCGGAGAAGCCTACGAGCAGTACTTC.

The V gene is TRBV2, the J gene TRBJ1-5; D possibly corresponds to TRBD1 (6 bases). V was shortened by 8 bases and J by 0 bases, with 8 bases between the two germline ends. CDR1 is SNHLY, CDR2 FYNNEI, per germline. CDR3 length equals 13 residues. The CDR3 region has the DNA TGTGCCAGCGGACAGTATAGCAATCAGCCCCAGCATTTT. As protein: CASGQYSNQPQHF.

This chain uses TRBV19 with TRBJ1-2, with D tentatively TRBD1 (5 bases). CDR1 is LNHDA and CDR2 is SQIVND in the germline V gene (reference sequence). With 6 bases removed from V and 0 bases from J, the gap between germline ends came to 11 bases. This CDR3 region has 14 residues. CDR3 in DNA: TGTGCCAGTAGCGTCGGGGGAACTAACTATGGCTACACCTTC. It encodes CASSVGGTNYGYTF.

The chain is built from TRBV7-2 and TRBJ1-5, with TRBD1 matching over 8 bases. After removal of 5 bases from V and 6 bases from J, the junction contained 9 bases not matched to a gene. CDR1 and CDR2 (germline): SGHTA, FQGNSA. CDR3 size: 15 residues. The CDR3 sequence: CASSLHPGGVQPQHF. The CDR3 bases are TGTGCCAGCAGCCTACATCCAGGGGGCGTTCAGCCCCAGCATTTT.